This T cell receptor beta chain was sequenced during a study of T cell responses to AZD1222 COVID-19 vaccine. General study points: Without day 14 samples, only post-peak T cell repertoires were studied.

For this clone: Its matching antigen is unknown.

TCRdb's table, derived via immunoSEQ multiplex PCR, lists solely in-frame clones and lacks some. The table includes 130,000 or so clones, 90% detected once. This receptor was obtained from an adult in good health. The specimen was peripheral blood, collected on day 0 of AZD1222 vaccination.

In DNA, the CDR3 is TGTGCCAGCAGCTTAGCAGGACAGGGGTGGCTTCAGCCCCAGCATTTT. Residues: CASSLAGQGWLQPQHF. The J gene is TRBJ1-5, the V gene TRBV7-2; 9 nucleotides line up with TRBD1. V trimming: 0 bases; J trimming: 6 bases; junction bases outside the gene matches: 6. There are 16 residues in the CDR3. Germline assignment: CDR1 SGHTA and CDR2 FQGNSA.